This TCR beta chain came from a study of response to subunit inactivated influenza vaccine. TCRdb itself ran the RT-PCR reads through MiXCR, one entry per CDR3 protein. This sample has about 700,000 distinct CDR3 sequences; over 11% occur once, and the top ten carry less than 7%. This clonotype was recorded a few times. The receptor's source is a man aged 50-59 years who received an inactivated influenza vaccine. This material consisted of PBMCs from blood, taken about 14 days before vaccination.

The CDR3 nucleotides read TGCGCCAGCAGCTTGATCCTCACAGGGGGCGCGGGTGAAAAACTGTTTTTT. This translates into CASSLILTGGAGEKLFF. V usage is TRBV5-1 and J usage is TRBJ1-4, with 9 bases that match TRBD1. CDR3 length equals 17 residues. Germline V lookup: CDR1 SGHRS, CDR2 YFSETQ. Trimming cost V 1 base and J 7 bases; bases outside gene matches: 11.